Listed here are 6 T cell receptor beta chains from one sample, sequenced in a study of cytomegalovirus exposure and HLA in healthy donors. The primer mix had 60 Vbeta and 13 Jbeta primers. Sequenced by immunoSEQ multiplex PCR; TCRdb stores in-frame clones only, minus some. The sample consists of about 160,000 clones, around four fifths of them appearing once. The sequenced sample was PBMCs. The source is a woman aged 50 to 60 in good health and CMV-seronegative.

A single count supports this clone. The rearrangement links TRBV25-1 to TRBJ2-7; D may be TRBD1 (5 bases). Germline V gene lookup returns CDR1 MGHDK and CDR2 SYGVNS. Trimming took off 0 bases at V and 5 bases at J, with 20 bases between the two ends. The CDR3 length is 17 residues. CDR3 sequence: CASSEYQGSGSSNEQYF. Written as DNA, the CDR3 is TGTGCCAGCAGTGAATATCAGGGCTCGGGCAGTTCTAACGAGCAGTACTTC.

The chain uses TRBV9 and TRBJ1-4; 8 bases map to TRBD1. Germline V gene lookup returns CDR1 SGDLS and CDR2 YYNGEE. The CDR3 length is 16 residues. V lost 4 bases, J lost 2 bases, and 7 bases stayed unmatched. The CDR3 region has the DNA TGTGCCAGCAGCACCCACAGGGGGGGCACTAATGAAAAACTGTTTTTT. It is translated as CASSTHRGGTNEKLFF.

This sequence joins TRBV5-1 and TRBJ2-4, with D possibly TRBD2 on 5 matching bases. The CDR3 spans 16 residues. With 3 bases removed from V and 3 bases from J, the gap between germline ends came to 16 bases. Looked up from germline, CDR1 is SGHRS and CDR2 is YFSETQ. The DNA of the CDR3 is TGCGCCAGCAGCTCCCTTCGGGAAATGGGCAAAAACATTCAGTACTTC. Translated, it gives CASSSLREMGKNIQYF.

The chain recombines TRBV2 with TRBJ2-2, with 9 bases lining up with TRBD1. The junction had 8 bases not matched to a gene; V was cut back by 6 bases and J by 6 bases. Germline V CDR1 and CDR2: SNHLY, FYNNEI. The CDR3 consists of 15 residues. DNA for the CDR3: TGTGCCAGCAGCCTGGGACAGGGAGGGGCCGGGGAGCTGTTTTTT. Translation: CASSLGQGGAGELFF.

The CDR3 DNA sequence: TGTGCCAGCCTGACAGGGGGCGCAACTAATGAAAAACTGTTTTTT. It encodes CASLTGGATNEKLFF. This chain links TRBV28 with TRBJ1-4; 10 bases are shared with TRBD1. The CDR3 runs 15 residues. Trimming removed 8 bases from V and 0 bases from J; junction bases left unmatched: 3. CDR1 and CDR2 from the germline V gene are MDHEN and SYDVKM.

As DNA, the CDR3 is TGTGCCAGCAGACAGGGGGCTCGTGAAAAACTGTTTTTT. Its protein product is CASRQGAREKLFF. V is TRBV28 and J is TRBJ1-4; TRBD1 matches 9 bases. The germline V gene encodes CDR1 MDHEN and CDR2 SYDVKM. There are 13 residues in the CDR3. The trim removed 6 bases at V and 7 bases at J, leaving 3 bases unmatched.